Presented here are 6 T cell receptor beta chains from one specimen sequenced in a study of shared clonotypes between healthy human individuals. The table came from immunoSEQ multiplex PCR; TCRdb's copy has only in-frame clones and leaves some out. The table includes about 2.5 million clones, about 90% detected once. Sequencing was performed on naive CD4+ T cells from PBMCs. Subset reported: CD45RA+ positively selected. All receptors derive from a man in his late teens or twenties in good health. Some clones in this sample may be carry-over from other donors' samples.

The chain carries TRBV2 and TRBJ2-3; D tentatively fits TRBD1 or TRBD2 (6 bases each). This CDR3 contains 16 residues. CDR1 SNHLY and CDR2 FYNNEI come from the germline V gene. V gave up 1 base and J gave up 0 bases, with 11 bases separating them. The CDR3 DNA reads TGTGCCAGCAGTGAAGGGGAGGACAGAAGCACAGATACGCAGTATTTT. Its translation: CASSEGEDRSTDTQYF. Full variable domain (rest looked up from reference TRBV2 and TRBJ2-3): EPEVTQTPSHQVTQMGQEVILRCVPISNHLYFYWYRQILGQKVEFLVSFYNNEISEKSEIFDDQFSVERPDGSNFTLKIRSTKLEDSAMYFCASSEGEDRSTDTQYFGPGTRLTVL.

The chain joins TRBV27 to TRBJ2-1; weak D call: TRBD1 (6 bases). Trimming left V 2 bases short and J 7 bases short, with 9 bases between. Looked up from germline, CDR1 is MNHEY and CDR2 is SMNVEV (reference sequence). This CDR3 contains 13 residues. Written as DNA, the CDR3 is TGTGCCAGCAGTTTACTTAGGGGGAATGAGCAGTTCTTC. It translates to CASSLLRGNEQFF.

To note about this clone: At the DNA level, this CDR3 is encoded by other sequences in the same sample as well. The J gene is TRBJ1-5, the V gene TRBV27, with D perhaps TRBD1 (6 bases). Trimming left V 5 bases short and J 2 bases short, with 10 bases between. The CDR3 has 14 residues. The germline V gene encodes CDR1 MNHEY and CDR2 SMNVEV (reference sequence). The CDR3 region is CASSTRQGNQPQHF. DNA for the CDR3: TGTGCCAGCAGTACGAGACAGGGCAATCAGCCCCAGCATTTT.

The rearrangement joins TRBV29-1 to TRBJ2-3; a weak D match, TRBD2 (6 bases). Trimming stripped 4 bases from V and 2 bases from J, with 16 bases between. CDR1 is SQVTM and CDR2 is ANQGSEA in the germline V gene. This CDR3 region has 15 residues. CDR3 nucleotide sequence: TGCAGCGTTGGTGGCGGGACGCCCTTCACAGATACGCAGTATTTT. Its translation: CSVGGGTPFTDTQYF.

This chain connects TRBV7-3 to TRBJ2-7; the D call may be TRBD1 or TRBD2 (5 bases each). CDR1 SGHTA and CDR2 FQGTGA come from the germline V gene. The CDR3 has 14 residues. V dropped 2 bases and J dropped 7 bases, with 15 bases sitting between them. The CDR3 loop is CASSLLGTVREQYF. CDR3 nucleotides: TGTGCCAGCAGCTTATTGGGGACGGTCAGAGAGCAGTACTTC.

V is TRBV28 and J is TRBJ1-2; D is ambiguous. Germline-derived CDR1 and CDR2 are MDHEN and SYDVKM. The V end lost 5 bases, the J end lost 4 bases, and 14 bases lay between the germline ends. This CDR3 is built from 14 residues. CDR3 protein: CASSEAPEGYGYTF. The CDR3 coding sequence is TGTGCCAGCAGTGAGGCCCCCGAGGGCTATGGCTACACCTTC.